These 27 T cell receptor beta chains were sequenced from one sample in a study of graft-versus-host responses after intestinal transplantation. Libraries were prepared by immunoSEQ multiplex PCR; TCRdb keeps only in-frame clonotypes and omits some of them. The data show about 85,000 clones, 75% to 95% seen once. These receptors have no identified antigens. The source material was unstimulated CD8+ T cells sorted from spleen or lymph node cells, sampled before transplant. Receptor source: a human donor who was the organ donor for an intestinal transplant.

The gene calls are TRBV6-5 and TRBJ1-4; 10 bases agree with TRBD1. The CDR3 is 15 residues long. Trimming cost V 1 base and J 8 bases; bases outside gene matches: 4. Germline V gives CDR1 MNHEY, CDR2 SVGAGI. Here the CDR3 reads CASSYYRDRGEKLFF. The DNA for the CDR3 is TGTGCCAGCAGTTACTACCGGGACAGGGGAGAAAAACTGTTTTTT.

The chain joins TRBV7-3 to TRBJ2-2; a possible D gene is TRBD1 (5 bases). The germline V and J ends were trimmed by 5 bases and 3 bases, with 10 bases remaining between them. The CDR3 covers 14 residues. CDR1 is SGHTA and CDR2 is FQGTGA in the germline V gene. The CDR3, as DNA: TGTGCCAGCAGCCCAGACAGCTACACCGGGGAGCTGTTTTTT. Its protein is CASSPDSYTGELFF. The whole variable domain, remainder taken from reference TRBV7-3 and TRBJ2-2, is GAGVSQTPSNKVTEKGKYVELRCDPISGHTALYWYRQSLGQGPEFLIYFQGTGAADDSGLPNDRFFAVRPEGSVSTLKIQRTERGDSAVYLCASSPDSYTGELFFGEGSRLTVL.

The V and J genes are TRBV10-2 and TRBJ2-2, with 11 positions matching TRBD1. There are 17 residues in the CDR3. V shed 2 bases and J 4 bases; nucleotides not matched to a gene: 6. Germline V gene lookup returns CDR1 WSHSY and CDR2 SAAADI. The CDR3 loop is CASSEGQGQGGTGELFF. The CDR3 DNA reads TGCGCCAGCAGTGAGGGACAGGGACAGGGGGGCACCGGGGAGCTGTTTTTT.

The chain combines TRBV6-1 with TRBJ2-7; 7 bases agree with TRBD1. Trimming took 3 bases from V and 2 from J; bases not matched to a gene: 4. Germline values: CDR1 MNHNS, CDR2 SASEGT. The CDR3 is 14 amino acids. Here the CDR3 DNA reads TGTGCCAGCAGTGAGGGACAGATTACCTACGAGCAGTACTTC. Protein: CASSEGQITYEQYF.

The CDR3 DNA sequence: TGTGCCAGCAGCGTCGGGACAGGGACTGGGGCCAACGTCCTGACTTTC. Translation gives CASSVGTGTGANVLTF. This chain links TRBV5-4 with TRBJ2-6; TRBD1 agrees at 9 bases. Germline values: CDR1 SGHNT, CDR2 YYREEE (reference sequence). The CDR3 is made up of 16 amino acids. After removal of 4 bases from V and 2 bases from J, the junction contained 4 bases not matched to a gene.

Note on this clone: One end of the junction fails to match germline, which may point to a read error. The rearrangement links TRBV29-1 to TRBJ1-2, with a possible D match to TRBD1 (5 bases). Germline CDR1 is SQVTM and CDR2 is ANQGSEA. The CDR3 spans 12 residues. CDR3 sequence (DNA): TGCAGCGTTGAAGACAGGGCTTATGGCTGCACCTTC. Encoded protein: CSVEDRAYGCTF.

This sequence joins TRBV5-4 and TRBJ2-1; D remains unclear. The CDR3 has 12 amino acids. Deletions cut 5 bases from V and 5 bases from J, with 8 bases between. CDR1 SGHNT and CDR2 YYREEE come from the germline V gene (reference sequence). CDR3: CASSIWNNEQFF. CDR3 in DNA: TGTGCCAGCAGTATATGGAACAATGAGCAGTTCTTC.

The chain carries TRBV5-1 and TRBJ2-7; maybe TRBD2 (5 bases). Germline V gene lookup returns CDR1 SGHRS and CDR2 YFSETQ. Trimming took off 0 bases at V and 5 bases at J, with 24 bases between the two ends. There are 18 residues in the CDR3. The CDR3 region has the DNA TGCGCCAGCAGCTTGGAAATTGATCGGGAACAGCAGTTCCACGAGCAGTACTTC. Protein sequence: CASSLEIDREQQFHEQYF. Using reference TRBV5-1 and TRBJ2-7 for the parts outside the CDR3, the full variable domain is KAGVTQTPRYLIKTRGQQVTLSCSPISGHRSVSWYQQTPGQGLQFLFEYFSETQRNKGNFPGRFSGRQFSNSRSEMNVSTLELGDSALYLCASSLEIDREQQFHEQYFGPGTRLTVT.

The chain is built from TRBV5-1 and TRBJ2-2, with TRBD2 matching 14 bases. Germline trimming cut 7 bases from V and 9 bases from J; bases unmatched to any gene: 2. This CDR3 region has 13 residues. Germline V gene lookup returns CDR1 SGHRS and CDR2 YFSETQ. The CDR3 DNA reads TGCGCCAGCGGACTAGCGGGAGGCTGGGAGCTGTTTTTT. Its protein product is CASGLAGGWELFF.

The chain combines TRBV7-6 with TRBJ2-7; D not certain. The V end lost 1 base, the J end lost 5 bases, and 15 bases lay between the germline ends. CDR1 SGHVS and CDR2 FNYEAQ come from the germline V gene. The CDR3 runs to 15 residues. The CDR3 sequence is CASSLGFSGRDEQYF. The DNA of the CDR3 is TGTGCCAGCAGCTTAGGCTTTAGTGGTCGGGACGAGCAGTACTTC.

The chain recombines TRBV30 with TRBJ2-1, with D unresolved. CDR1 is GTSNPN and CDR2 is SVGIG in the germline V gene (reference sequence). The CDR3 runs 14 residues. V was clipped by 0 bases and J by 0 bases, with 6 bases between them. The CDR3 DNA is TGTGCCTGGAGTGTACACAGCTCCTACAATGAGCAGTTCTTC. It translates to CAWSVHSSYNEQFF.

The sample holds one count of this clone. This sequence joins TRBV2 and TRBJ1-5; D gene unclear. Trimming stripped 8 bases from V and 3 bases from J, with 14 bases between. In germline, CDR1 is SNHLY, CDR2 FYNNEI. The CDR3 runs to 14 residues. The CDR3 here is CASGAENSNQPQHF. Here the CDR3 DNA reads TGTGCCAGCGGCGCAGAGAATTCCAATCAGCCCCAGCATTTT. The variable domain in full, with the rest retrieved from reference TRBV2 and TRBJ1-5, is EPEVTQTPSHQVTQMGQEVILRCVPISNHLYFYWYRQILGQKVEFLVSFYNNEISEKSEIFDDQFSVERPDGSNFTLKIRSTKLEDSAMYFCASGAENSNQPQHFGDGTRLSIL.

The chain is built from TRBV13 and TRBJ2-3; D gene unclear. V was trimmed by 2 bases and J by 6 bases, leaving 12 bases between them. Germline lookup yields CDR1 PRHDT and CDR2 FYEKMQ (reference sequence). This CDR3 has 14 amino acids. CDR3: CASSLRYEWDTQYF. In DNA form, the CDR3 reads TGTGCCAGCAGCTTACGTTACGAGTGGGATACGCAGTATTTT.

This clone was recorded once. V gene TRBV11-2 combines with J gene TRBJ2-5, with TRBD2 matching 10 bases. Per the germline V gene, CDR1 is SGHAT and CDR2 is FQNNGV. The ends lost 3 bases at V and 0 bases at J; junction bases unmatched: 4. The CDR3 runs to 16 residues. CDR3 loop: CASSFRTSGYQETQYF. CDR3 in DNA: TGTGCCAGCAGCTTTAGGACTAGCGGCTACCAAGAGACCCAGTACTTC.

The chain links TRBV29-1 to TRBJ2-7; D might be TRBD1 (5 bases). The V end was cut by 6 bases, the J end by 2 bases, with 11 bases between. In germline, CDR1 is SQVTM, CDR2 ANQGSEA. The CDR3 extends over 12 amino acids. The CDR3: CSVLGATYEQYF. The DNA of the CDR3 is TGCAGCGTCCTAGGGGCTACCTACGAGCAGTACTTC.

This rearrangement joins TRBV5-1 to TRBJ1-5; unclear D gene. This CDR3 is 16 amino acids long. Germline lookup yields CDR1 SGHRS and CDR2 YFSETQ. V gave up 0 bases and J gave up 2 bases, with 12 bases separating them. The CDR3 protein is CASSLGPGYGNQPQHF. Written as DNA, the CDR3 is TGCGCCAGCAGCTTGGGGCCCGGGTACGGCAATCAGCCCCAGCATTTT.

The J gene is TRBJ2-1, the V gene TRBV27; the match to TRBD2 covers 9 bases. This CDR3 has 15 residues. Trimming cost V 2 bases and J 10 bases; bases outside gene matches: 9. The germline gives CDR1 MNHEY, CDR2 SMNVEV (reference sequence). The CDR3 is CASSLGREGLQEQFF. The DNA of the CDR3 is TGTGCCAGCAGTTTAGGGCGGGAGGGCCTCCAAGAGCAGTTCTTC.

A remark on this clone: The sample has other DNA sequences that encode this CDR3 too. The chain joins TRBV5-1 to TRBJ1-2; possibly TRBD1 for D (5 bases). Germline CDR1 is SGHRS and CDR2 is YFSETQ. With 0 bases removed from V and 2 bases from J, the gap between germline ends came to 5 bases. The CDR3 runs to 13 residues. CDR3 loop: CASSLEGNYGYTF. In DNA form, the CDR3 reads TGCGCCAGCAGCTTGGAGGGGAACTATGGCTACACCTTC.

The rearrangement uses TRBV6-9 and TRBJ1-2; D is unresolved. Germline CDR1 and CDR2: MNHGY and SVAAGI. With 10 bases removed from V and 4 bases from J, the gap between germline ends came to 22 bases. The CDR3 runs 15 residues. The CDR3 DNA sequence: TGTGCCACCTCCAGAGACGGCGGGATGAGCTATGGCTACACCTTC. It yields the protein CATSRDGGMSYGYTF.

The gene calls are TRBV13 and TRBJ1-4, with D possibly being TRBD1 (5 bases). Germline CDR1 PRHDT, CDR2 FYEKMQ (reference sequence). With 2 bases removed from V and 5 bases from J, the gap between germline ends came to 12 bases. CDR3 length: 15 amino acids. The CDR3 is CASSLSGNRNEKLFF. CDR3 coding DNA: TGTGCCAGCAGCTTATCAGGGAATCGGAATGAAAAACTGTTTTTT.

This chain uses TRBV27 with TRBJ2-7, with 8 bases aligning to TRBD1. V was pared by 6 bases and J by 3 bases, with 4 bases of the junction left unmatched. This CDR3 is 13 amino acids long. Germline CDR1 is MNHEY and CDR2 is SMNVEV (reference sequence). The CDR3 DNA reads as TGTGCCAGCAGGCCAGGGGGCAGCTACGAGCAGTACTTC. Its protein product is CASRPGGSYEQYF.

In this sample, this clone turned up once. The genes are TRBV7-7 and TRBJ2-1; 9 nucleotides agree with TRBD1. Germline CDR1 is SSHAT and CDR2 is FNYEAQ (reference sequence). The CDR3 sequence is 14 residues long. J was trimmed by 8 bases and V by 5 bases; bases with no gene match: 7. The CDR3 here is CASSPGTGFDEQFF. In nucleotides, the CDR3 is TGTGCCAGCAGCCCGGGGACAGGGTTCGATGAGCAGTTCTTC.

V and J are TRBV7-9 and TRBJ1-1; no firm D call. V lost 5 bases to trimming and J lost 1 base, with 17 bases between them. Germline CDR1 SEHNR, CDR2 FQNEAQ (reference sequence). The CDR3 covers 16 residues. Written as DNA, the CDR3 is TGTGCCAGCAGCCTCAATCCTTCTACGGAGAACACTGAAGCTTTCTTT. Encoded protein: CASSLNPSTENTEAFF. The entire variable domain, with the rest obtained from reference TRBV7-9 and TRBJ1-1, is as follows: DTGVSQNPRHKITKRGQNVTFRCDPISEHNRLYWYRQTLGQGPEFLTYFQNEAQLEKSRLLSDRFSAERPKGSFSTLEIQRTEQGDSAMYLCASSLNPSTENTEAFFGQGTRLTVV.

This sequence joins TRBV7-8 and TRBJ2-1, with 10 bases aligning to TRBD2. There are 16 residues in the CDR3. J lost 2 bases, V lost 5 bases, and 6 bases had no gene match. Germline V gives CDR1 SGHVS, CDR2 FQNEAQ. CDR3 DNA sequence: TGTGCCAGCAGCCCCGGACTAGCGGTTCCCTACAATGAGCAGTTCTTC. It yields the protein CASSPGLAVPYNEQFF.

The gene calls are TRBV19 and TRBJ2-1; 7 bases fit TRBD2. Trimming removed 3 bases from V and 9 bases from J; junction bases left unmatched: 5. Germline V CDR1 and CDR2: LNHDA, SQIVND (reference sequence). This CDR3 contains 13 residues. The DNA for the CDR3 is TGTGCCAGTAGTATGACGGCGGGGGTTGAGCAGTTCTTC. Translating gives CASSMTAGVEQFF.

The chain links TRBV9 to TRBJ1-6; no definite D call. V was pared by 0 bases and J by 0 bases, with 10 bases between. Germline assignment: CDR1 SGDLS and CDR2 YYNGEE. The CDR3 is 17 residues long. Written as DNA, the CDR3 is TGTGCCAGCAGCGTAGCTGTCGTAAGCTCCTATAATTCACCCCTCCACTTT. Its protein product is CASSVAVVSSYNSPLHF.

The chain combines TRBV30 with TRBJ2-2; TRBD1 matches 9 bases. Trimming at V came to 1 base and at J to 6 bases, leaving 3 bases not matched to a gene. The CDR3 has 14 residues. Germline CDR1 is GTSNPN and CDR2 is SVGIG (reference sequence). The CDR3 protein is CAWSGGQGAGELFF. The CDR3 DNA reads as TGTGCCTGGAGTGGGGGACAGGGAGCCGGGGAGCTGTTTTTT.